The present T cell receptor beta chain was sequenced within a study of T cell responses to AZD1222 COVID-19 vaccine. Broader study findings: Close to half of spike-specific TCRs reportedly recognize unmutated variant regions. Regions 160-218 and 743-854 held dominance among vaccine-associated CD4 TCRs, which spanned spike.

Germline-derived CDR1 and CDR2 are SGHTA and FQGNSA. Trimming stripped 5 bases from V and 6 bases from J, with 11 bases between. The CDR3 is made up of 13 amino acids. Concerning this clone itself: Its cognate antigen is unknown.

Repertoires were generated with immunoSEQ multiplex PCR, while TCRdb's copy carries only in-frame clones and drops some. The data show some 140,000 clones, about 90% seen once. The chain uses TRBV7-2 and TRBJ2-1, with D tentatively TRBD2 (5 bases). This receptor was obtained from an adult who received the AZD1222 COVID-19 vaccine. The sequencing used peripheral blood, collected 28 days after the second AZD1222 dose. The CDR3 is CASSMTNLNEQFF. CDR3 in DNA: TGTGCCAGCAGCATGACTAACCTCAATGAGCAGTTCTTC.